This TCR beta chain was profiled in a study of blood T cell repertoires in COVID-19. As for the study in general: T cells, B-cell-depleted T cells, or PBMCs supplied cDNA or gDNA.

Authors' processing steps: Estimation of nucleated cell counts relied on the amplification of reference gene primers. Profiling relied on immunoSEQ multiplex PCR, and the TCRdb table lists in-frame clones only, not all of them. Clone size and V and J calls were adopted from that table, with D and trimming inferred from the DNA. The sample shows approximately 280,000 clones, around 85% of them seen only once. Seattle patients were enrolled while actively infected and followed longitudinally. There are 17 residues in the CDR3. Germline assignment: CDR1 LNHDA and CDR2 SQIVND (reference sequence). V shed 5 bases, J shed 3 bases, and the junction held 6 bases outside the gene matches.

This chain connects TRBV19 to TRBJ2-1, with 14 bases matching TRBD2. Sequenced: peripheral blood. The sequence was collected from a human donor with COVID-19, enrolled during active disease. The donor label of this sample is uncertain. The DNA for the CDR3 is TGTGCCAGTAGTTTCGGGACTAGCGGGAGTAACTACAATGAGCAGTTCTTC. Translating gives CASSFGTSGSNYNEQFF.